Given below is one TCR beta chain in context. Its antigen is not identified. The read terminates 3 residues ahead of where the CDR3 ends, so the germline J gene completes it. The sample is drawn from a study of T cells in women clearing cervical HPV infection. Study conclusions and caveats: Controls had more TRBV6-7 (roughly 0.16%) than cases (approximately 0.11%).

The germline CDR1 and CDR2 sequences are SGHNT and YENEEA. V was trimmed by 1 base and J by 0 bases, leaving 6 bases between them. This CDR3 region has 14 residues. The data were produced by immunoSEQ multiplex PCR, yet TCRdb's version contains in-frame clones alone and is incomplete. In total, the table holds approximately 31,000 clones. Sequences were obtained from blood buffy coat. The TCR was taken from a woman between 18 and 70 years old with a cervical HPV16 infection that either progressed to CIN3+ or cleared (not recorded which). The chain uses TRBV11-3 and TRBJ1-1, with D unresolved. Partial CDR3 DNA: TGTGCCAGCAGCTTAGGGCCCCTGAACACTGAA. As protein: CASSLGPLNTE. The CDR3 in full is CASSLGPLNTEAFF.